The rows below give T cell receptor beta chains drawn from one sample of a study of CD8 T cells in ankylosing spondylitis. A single record per CDR3 protein comes from TCRdb applying MiXCR to the 5' RACE reads. The data show about 130,000 distinct CDR3 sequences, roughly 8.8% seen once. Source material: blood, either unsorted or a sorted T cell fraction (not recorded which). These receptors were collected from a male donor with ankylosing spondylitis or in good health (not recorded which). The CDR3 runs from the conserved cysteine through the conserved F or W. A D gene is named only where the DNA matches it firmly. Rows give clone size only sometimes, using once, few, many, or a class for an expanded clone.

TRBV28	TRBJ2-7	many	.	TGTGCCAGCAGTTCGGTGGCTCGCCCCGTCTCCTACGAGCAGTACTTC	CASSSVARPVSYEQYF
TRBV3-1	TRBJ2-1	few	TRBD2	TGTGCCAGCAGCCAAGTGGGCGGGAGTTTTCACCGTCAATACAATGAGCAGTTCTTC	CASSQVGGSFHRQYNEQFF
TRBV4-3	TRBJ2-2	.	TRBD2	TGCGCCAGCAGCCAAGAGGTTACTAGCGGGCCGCTGAACACCGGGGAGCTGTTTTTT	CASSQEVTSGPLNTGELFF
TRBV20-1	TRBJ2-3	many	.	TGCAGTCCCACCCTTTTCGGGACTAGCACAGATACGCAGTATTTT	CSPTLFGTSTDTQYF
TRBV6-2/TRBV6-3	TRBJ2-7	once	TRBD2	TGTGCCAGCAGCGACCGGGAGGGCCTAAGAGTGTACGAGCAGTACTTC	CASSDREGLRVYEQYF
TRBV4-3	TRBJ2-5	many	.	TGCGCCAGCAGCCAAGATGTTTCCGGAGAATGGGAGACCCAGTACTTC	CASSQDVSGEWETQYF
TRBV6-5	TRBJ2-7	many	.	TGTGCCAGCAGTTACTCAGTGGGGAAGGCCTACGAGCAGTACTTC	CASSYSVGKAYEQYF
TRBV12-3/TRBV12-4	TRBJ1-5	.	TRBD1	TGTGCCAGCAGCCGACAGGGCCAGCCCCAGCATTTT	CASSRQGQPQHF
TRBV4-3	TRBJ1-4	many	.	TGCGCCAGCAGCCTGGTTAGGGCAATTCGTGAAAAACTGTTTTTT	CASSLVRAIREKLFF
TRBV7-3	TRBJ2-1	many	TRBD1	TGTGCCAGCAGCTTATTTATTCGGACAGGTATCAATGAGCAGTTCTTC	CASSLFIRTGINEQFF